The 3 T cell receptor beta chains presented below share a single source sample, sequenced in a study of blood T cells in healthy people across ages. Primers used in a second PCR of about 6 to 12 cycles were a sample-barcoded 5' primer and a J-beta primer mix. Each CDR3 protein gets one entry after TCRdb re-called the 5' RACE reads with MiXCR. Of around 1,900,000 distinct CDR3 sequences detected, around 42% appear once; the ten largest clones hold about 23%. The specimen was blood. The receptors derive from a human donor in good health.

On this clonotype itself: Germline and junction disagree at one end, which may indicate a read error. This rearrangement joins TRBV9 to TRBJ2-1; 10 positions agree with TRBD2. Germline assignment: CDR1 SGDLS and CDR2 YYNGEE. CDR3 length equals 16 residues. In nucleotides, the CDR3 is TGTGCCGGCAGCGTAGCTTCTAGCGGGGGAGACAATGAGCAGTTCTTC. Translated: CAGSVASSGGDNEQFF.

This clonotype occurred a few times. This chain joins TRBV30 and TRBJ1-2, with 7 positions matching TRBD1. Germline assignment: CDR1 GTSNPN and CDR2 SVGIG (reference sequence). The CDR3 is 12 amino acids. V was pared by 7 bases and J by 6 bases, with 8 bases of the junction left unmatched. CDR3 nucleotides: TGTGCCTTCTCAGGGGGTTCGGATGGCTACACCTTC. Residues: CAFSGGSDGYTF.

This clonotype was counted a few times. The chain is built from TRBV6-2 or TRBV6-3 and TRBJ2-3; 7 nucleotides line up with TRBD2. J was trimmed by 5 bases and V by 6 bases; bases with no gene match: 17. CDR1 MNHEY and CDR2 SVGEGT come from the germline V gene. This CDR3 comprises 17 residues. This CDR3 is CASSQGRGETVVDTQYF. The DNA for the CDR3 is TGTGCCAGCAGCCAAGGTCGGGGGGAGACGGTAGTAGATACGCAGTATTTT.